These T cell receptor beta chains were read from a single sample in a study of cytomegalovirus exposure and HLA in healthy donors. The repertoire was sequenced with immunoSEQ multiplex PCR; TCRdb's copy has only in-frame clones and lacks some. The sample has some 49,000 clones, roughly 92% seen once; the top ten hold roughly 1.4%. Material: PBMCs. Source of these receptors: a man younger than 35 in good health and CMV-seronegative. Both conserved end residues are part of each CDR3. D genes are given only for firm matches. Rows may omit the clone size; those that give it use once, few, many or a size class.

abundance,v_gene,d_gene,j_gene,CDR3nt,CDR3aa
.,TRBV11-2,TRBD2,TRBJ2-1,TGTGCCAGCAGCGCCTCTAGCGGGACTATGAGGGAGCAGTTCTTC,CASSASSGTMREQFF
.,TRBV6-1,TRBD1,TRBJ2-7,TGTGCCAGCAGTGAAGTAGGGACAGGGGGCTACGAGCAGTACTTC,CASSEVGTGGYEQYF
.,TRBV4-3,.,TRBJ1-4,TGCGCCAGCAGCCAAGGTCGGGGTGTGGGAGGGGAAAAACTGTTTTTT,CASSQGRGVGGEKLFF
.,TRBV7-6,.,TRBJ1-5,TGTGCCAGCAGCCCGCGGACAAAGCCCCAGCATTTT,CASSPRTKPQHF
.,TRBV19,TRBD1,TRBJ1-5,TGTGCCAGTAGACAGGGGTCTAGCAATCAGCCCCAGCATTTT,CASRQGSSNQPQHF
.,TRBV19,TRBD1,TRBJ1-1,TGTGCCAGTAGTCGACAGGGGAACACTGAAGCTTTCTTT,CASSRQGNTEAFF
.,TRBV7-8,TRBD2,TRBJ2-7,TGTGCCAGCAGCTTACGTACGGGAGGCTCCTACGAGCAGTACTTC,CASSLRTGGSYEQYF
.,TRBV12-5,.,TRBJ2-1,TGTGCTACCCGGAGGGACTCCAATGAGCAGTTCTTC,CATRRDSNEQFF
.,TRBV18,TRBD2,TRBJ2-1,TGTGCCAGCTCACCACGGGGAGGGCCTGGTTTCTACAATGAGCAGTTCTTC,CASSPRGGPGFYNEQFF
.,TRBV11-2,TRBD2,TRBJ2-3,TGTGCCAGCAGCATCGGGACTAAATACACAGATACGCAGTATTTT,CASSIGTKYTDTQYF
.,TRBV11-3,.,TRBJ1-4,TGTGCCAGCAGCTTCTCGTCTTTTGGAGGTCACTTGAATGAAAAACTGTTTTTT,CASSFSSFGGHLNEKLFF
.,TRBV18,.,TRBJ2-5,TGTGCCAGCTCACCACGCAGGCAAGAGACCCAGTACTTC,CASSPRRQETQYF
once,TRBV5-1,.,TRBJ2-3,TGCGCCAGCAGCTTGGCCCCTCGGGGTTCTCAGGCAGATACGCAGTATTTT,CASSLAPRGSQADTQYF
.,TRBV7-2,.,TRBJ2-6,TGTGCCAGCAGCCCCGGGGGGGCCAACGTCCTGACTTTC,CASSPGGANVLTF
.,TRBV7-9,TRBD2,TRBJ2-2,TGTGCCAGCAGCCCCGGACTAGCGGGAGTATTTAACACCGGGGAGCTGTTTTTT,CASSPGLAGVFNTGELFF
.,TRBV18,.,TRBJ1-1,TGTGCCAGCTCACCCACTACAGGTACAGGGAACACTGAAGCTTTCTTT,CASSPTTGTGNTEAFF
.,TRBV27,TRBD2,TRBJ2-3,TGTGCCAGCACCAAAACCGGGACTAGCGTGACAGATACGCAGTATTTT,CASTKTGTSVTDTQYF
few,TRBV5-1,TRBD2,TRBJ2-3,TGCGCCAGCAGCTTGGGGACTAGCGGGAGCACAGATACGCAGTATTTT,CASSLGTSGSTDTQYF
.,TRBV9,.,TRBJ2-5,TGTGCCAGCAGCCCCGGCTGGGGGGGCGGGGAGACCCAGTACTTC,CASSPGWGGGETQYF
.,TRBV4-1,.,TRBJ1-5,TGCGCCAGCAGCCCGACTTTGGGGGGTGGAAGCAATCAGCCCCAGCATTTT,CASSPTLGGGSNQPQHF
few,TRBV15,.,TRBJ2-1,TGTGCCACCAGCAGAGATGTGGGGGCTGATGAGCAGTTCTTC,CATSRDVGADEQFF
.,TRBV29-1,TRBD1,TRBJ2-5,TGCAGCGTTCTTGGGACAGCGATCCAAGAGACCCAGTACTTC,CSVLGTAIQETQYF
.,TRBV28,.,TRBJ1-1,TGTGCCAGCAGTTTAGTACAGAGGAACACTGAAGCTTTCTTT,CASSLVQRNTEAFF